Listed here are 21 T cell receptor beta chains from one sample, sequenced in a study of vaccination and CD4 T cells after COVID-19. Treatment indicated: roughly nine-day PBMC culture with coronavirus spike peptide pools or control peptides (ViraFEST assay). Cultured CD4+ T-cell DNA underwent Oncomine TCR Beta short-read sequencing. TCRdb re-analysed the PCR reads in MiXCR, keeping a single row per CDR3 protein. The sample has approximately 7,000 distinct CDR3 sequences, about 66% seen once. Their antigens are not known. Sequencing used CD4+ T cells from blood, cultured in vitro. The receptor set was obtained from a human donor who had recovered from COVID-19.

The J gene is TRBJ2-7, the V gene TRBV7-2; no clear D gene. The V end was cut by 2 bases, the J end by 7 bases, with 12 bases between. CDR3 length: 13 residues. Germline CDR1 and CDR2: SGHTA and FQGNSA. The CDR3 loop is CASSLFSSGEQYF. The CDR3 DNA reads as TGTGCCAGCAGCTTATTCTCCTCTGGTGAGCAGTACTTC. Based on the CDR3 plus reference TRBV7-2 and TRBJ2-7, the full variable domain is GAGVSQSPSNKVTEKGKDVELRCDPISGHTALYWYRQSLGQGLEFLIYFQGNSAPDKSGLPSDRFSAERTGGSVSTLTIQRTQQEDSAVYLCASSLFSSGEQYFGPGTRLTVT.

The chain recombines TRBV20-1 with TRBJ1-2; TRBD1 is a possible D gene (5 bases). This CDR3 region has 13 residues. V lost 6 bases and J 4 bases, leaving 15 bases between the germline ends. The germline CDR1 and CDR2 sequences are DFQATT and SNEGSKA (reference sequence). CDR3 sequence reads: CSAKGRRGYGYTF. Written as DNA, the CDR3 is TGCAGTGCAAAGGGAAGGAGGGGCTATGGCTACACCTTC.

The chain joins TRBV20-1 to TRBJ2-7; unclear D gene. The CDR3 covers 11 residues. Per germline, CDR1 DFQATT and CDR2 SNEGSKA (reference sequence). The V and J ends lost 4 bases and 6 bases respectively, with 10 bases between them. CDR3 loop: CSAIKVAEQYF. DNA for the CDR3: TGCAGTGCTATCAAAGTAGCCGAGCAGTACTTC.

The chain has TRBV6-2 or TRBV6-3 and TRBJ2-1, with D unresolved. Germline CDR1 and CDR2: MNHEY and SVGEGT. The CDR3 covers 12 residues. V dropped 0 bases and J dropped 4 bases, with 1 base sitting between them. This CDR3 is CASSYSYNEQFF. The CDR3 coding sequence is TGTGCCAGCAGTTACTCGTACAATGAGCAGTTCTTC.

This clonotype rates as large. The genes are TRBV7-8 and TRBJ1-1; no reliable D call. Trimming removed 3 bases from V and 4 bases from J, with 12 bases in between. Germline loops: CDR1 SGHVS, CDR2 FQNEAQ. The CDR3 runs 14 residues. The CDR3 DNA sequence: TGTGCCAGCAGCTTCCGGGAAGGAACCACTGAAGCTTTCTTT. It specifies CASSFREGTTEAFF. The variable domain in full, completed from reference TRBV7-8 and TRBJ1-1, reads GAGVSQSPRYKVAKRGQDVALRCDPISGHVSLFWYQQALGQGPEFLTYFQNEAQLDKSGLPSDRFFAERPEGSVSTLKIQRTQQEDSAVYLCASSFREGTTEAFFGQGTRLTVV.

The chain links TRBV20-1 to TRBJ2-2, with 15 bases matching TRBD2. The J segment lost 7 bases and the V segment lost 0 bases, leaving 9 bases of the junction unmatched. The CDR3 length is 18 residues. Germline CDR1 is DFQATT and CDR2 is SNEGSKA (reference sequence). The CDR3 spells CSARDSGTSGGFGGELFF. The CDR3 DNA reads as TGCAGTGCTAGAGATTCCGGGACTAGCGGGGGGTTCGGCGGGGAGCTGTTTTTT.

The V call is TRBV9, the J call TRBJ1-5; D not certain. Looked up from germline, CDR1 is SGDLS and CDR2 is YYNGEE. The CDR3 is made up of 15 amino acids. Trimming cost V 3 bases and J 7 bases, with 17 bases left between them. Here the CDR3 reads CASSEIWRADQPQHF. The CDR3 bases are TGTGCCAGCAGCGAGATCTGGAGAGCGGACCAGCCCCAGCATTTT.

This chain uses TRBV20-1 with TRBJ1-1, with TRBD1 matching over 7 bases. CDR1 DFQATT and CDR2 SNEGSKA come from the germline V gene (reference sequence). The junction had 8 bases not matched to a gene; V was cut back by 6 bases and J by 10 bases. The CDR3 loop spans 11 amino acids. The CDR3 DNA reads TGCAGTGCCCTTAGACAGGGCACAGCTTTCTTT. Translation: CSALRQGTAFF.

The rearrangement links TRBV27 to TRBJ1-2; weak D call: TRBD1 (5 bases). The CDR3 consists of 13 residues. V gave up 8 bases and J gave up 8 bases, with 18 bases separating them. CDR1 is MNHEY and CDR2 is SMNVEV in the germline V gene (reference sequence). CDR3 amino acids: CASGLTDLSGYTF. The DNA of the CDR3 is TGTGCCAGCGGCTTGACAGATTTGTCGGGCTACACCTTC.

This chain uses TRBV7-3 with TRBJ1-1; D remains ambiguous. This CDR3 comprises 13 residues. CDR1 and CDR2 from the germline V gene are SGHTA and FQGTGA. The germline V and J ends were trimmed by 2 bases and 5 bases, with 9 bases remaining between them. In DNA form, the CDR3 reads TGTGCCAGCAGCTTATATTCTGGAACTGAAGCTTTCTTT. Protein product: CASSLYSGTEAFF. Full variable domain (rest looked up from reference TRBV7-3 and TRBJ1-1): GAGVSQTPSNKVTEKGKYVELRCDPISGHTALYWYRQSLGQGPEFLIYFQGTGAADDSGLPNDRFFAVRPEGSVSTLKIQRTERGDSAVYLCASSLYSGTEAFFGQGTRLTVV.

The chain joins TRBV12-3 or TRBV12-4 to TRBJ2-3; D call uncertain. The CDR3 is made up of 14 amino acids. V shed 2 bases and J shed 6 bases, with 12 bases lying between them. The chain's CDR3 is CASSLSPRVDTQYF. The CDR3 DNA reads TGTGCCAGCAGTTTAAGTCCTAGAGTCGATACGCAGTATTTT.

This clonotype was seen a handful of times. The gene calls are TRBV24-1 and TRBJ1-5; 7 bases agree with TRBD1. V lost 2 bases and J lost 5; bases outside the gene matches: 8. The CDR3 extends over 16 amino acids. CDR1 and CDR2 (germline): KGHDR, SFDVKD. This chain's CDR3 is CATSDSRQGMYQPQHF. Here the CDR3 DNA reads TGTGCCACCAGTGATTCTCGACAGGGTATGTATCAGCCCCAGCATTTT.

The chain carries TRBV6-2 or TRBV6-3 and TRBJ1-5; D is uncertain. Trimming took off 5 bases at V and 7 bases at J, with 24 bases between the two ends. Germline V gene lookup returns CDR1 MNHEY and CDR2 SVGEGT. This CDR3 region has 17 residues. CDR3 sequence reads: CASSRHYPGGLDQPQHF. Here the CDR3 DNA reads TGTGCCAGCAGTCGGCACTACCCAGGTGGTCTGGACCAGCCCCAGCATTTT.

The genes are TRBV11-3 and TRBJ1-1; D gene uncertain. In germline, CDR1 is SGHNT, CDR2 YENEEA. The CDR3 is made up of 14 amino acids. V shed 2 bases and J shed 5 bases, with 12 bases lying between them. The CDR3 region has the DNA TGTGCCAGCAGCTTACCTGGAGGCAAAACTGAAGCTTTCTTT. Encoded protein: CASSLPGGKTEAFF.

This chain's CDR3 is CASSPHRLLETQYF. The CDR3 DNA follows: TGTGCCAGCAGTCCCCATCGCCTTCTAGAGACCCAGTACTTC. The chain uses TRBV27 and TRBJ2-5, with D uncertain. Germline V CDR1 and CDR2: MNHEY, SMNVEV (reference sequence). Trimming removed 5 bases from V and 4 bases from J, with 14 bases in between. CDR3 length: 14 residues.

This chain links TRBV18 with TRBJ1-2; 9 bases are shared with TRBD1. Germline loops: CDR1 KGHSH, CDR2 LQKENI. Losses at the gene ends were 6 bases for V and 0 bases for J; bases not matched to a gene: 20. The CDR3 totals 20 residues. The chain's CDR3 is CASSPTQTLGTGTSNYGYTF. The DNA for the CDR3 is TGTGCCAGCTCGCCCACCCAAACTCTGGGGACAGGGACATCTAACTATGGCTACACCTTC.

The rearrangement joins TRBV5-1 to TRBJ1-1; tentative D call: TRBD1 (6 bases). From germline, CDR1 is SGHRS and CDR2 YFSETQ. Deletions cut 4 bases from V and 4 bases from J, with 14 bases between. This CDR3 region has 14 residues. CDR3 region: CASSGAGDATEAFF. The CDR3 DNA reads as TGCGCCAGCAGCGGGGCAGGGGATGCCACTGAAGCTTTCTTT.

The chain uses TRBV19 and TRBJ1-5; weak D call: TRBD1 (5 bases). The germline gives CDR1 LNHDA, CDR2 SQIVND (reference sequence). The CDR3 totals 14 residues. The germline V and J ends were trimmed by 3 bases and 2 bases, with 8 bases remaining between them. This CDR3 is CASSMIRGNQPQHF. The CDR3 DNA follows: TGTGCCAGTAGTATGATCAGGGGCAATCAGCCCCAGCATTTT.

Only a few counts were recorded for this clonotype. The genes are TRBV6-1 and TRBJ1-4; no clear D. CDR1 and CDR2 (germline): MNHNS, SASEGT. There are 11 residues in the CDR3. V was trimmed by 5 bases and J by 12 bases, leaving 10 bases between them. The CDR3 DNA follows: TGTGCCAGCAGTCATTCCAGCGAACTGTTTTTT. Its protein product is CASSHSSELFF.

The genes are TRBV6-5 and TRBJ1-5, with D hard to call. The CDR3 length is 13 residues. The V gene's germline CDR1 is MNHEY and CDR2 SVGAGI. The V gene lost 1 base and the J gene lost 4 bases, with 5 bases spanning the gap. CDR3: CASSYFPNQPQHF. The DNA of the CDR3 is TGTGCCAGCAGTTACTTCCCGAATCAGCCCCAGCATTTT.

This rearrangement joins TRBV20-1 to TRBJ2-5; a possible D gene is TRBD2 (6 bases). The V end lost 6 bases, the J end lost 3 bases, and 20 bases lay between the germline ends. CDR3 size: 15 residues. Germline V gives CDR1 DFQATT, CDR2 SNEGSKA (reference sequence). The CDR3 nucleotides read TGCAGTGCCCCCGATCCCCGCGGGGCCGAAGAGACCCAGTACTTC. It yields the protein CSAPDPRGAEETQYF.